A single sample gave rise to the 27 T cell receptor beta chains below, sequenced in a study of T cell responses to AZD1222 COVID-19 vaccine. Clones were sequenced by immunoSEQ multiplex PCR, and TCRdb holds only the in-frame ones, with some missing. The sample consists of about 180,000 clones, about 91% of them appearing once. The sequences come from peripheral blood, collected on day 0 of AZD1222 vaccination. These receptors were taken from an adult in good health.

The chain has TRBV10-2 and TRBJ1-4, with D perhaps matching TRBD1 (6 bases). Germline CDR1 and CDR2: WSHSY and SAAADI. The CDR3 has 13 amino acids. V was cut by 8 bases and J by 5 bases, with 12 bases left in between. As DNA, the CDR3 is TGCGCCAGCGGGGGCGGTATAAATGAAAAACTGTTTTTT. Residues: CASGGGINEKLFF.

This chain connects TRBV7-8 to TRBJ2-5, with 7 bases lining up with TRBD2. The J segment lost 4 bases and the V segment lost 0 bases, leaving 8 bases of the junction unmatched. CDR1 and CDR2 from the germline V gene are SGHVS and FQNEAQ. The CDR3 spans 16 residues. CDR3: CASSLAPGGVGETQYF. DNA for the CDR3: TGTGCCAGCAGCTTAGCGCCGGGGGGAGTAGGAGAGACCCAGTACTTC. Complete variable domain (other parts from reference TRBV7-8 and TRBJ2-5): GAGVSQSPRYKVAKRGQDVALRCDPISGHVSLFWYQQALGQGPEFLTYFQNEAQLDKSGLPSDRFFAERPEGSVSTLKIQRTQQEDSAVYLCASSLAPGGVGETQYFGPGTRLLVL.

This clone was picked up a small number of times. The CDR3 region is CASSRGGTSYEQYF. The CDR3 nucleotides read TGTGCCAGTAGCAGGGGAGGGACCTCCTACGAGCAGTACTTC. V is TRBV19 and J is TRBJ2-7, with D perhaps matching TRBD2 (7 bases). The CDR3 is 14 amino acids. Trimming took off 6 bases at V and 0 bases at J, with 12 bases between the two ends. From germline, CDR1 is LNHDA and CDR2 SQIVND (reference sequence).

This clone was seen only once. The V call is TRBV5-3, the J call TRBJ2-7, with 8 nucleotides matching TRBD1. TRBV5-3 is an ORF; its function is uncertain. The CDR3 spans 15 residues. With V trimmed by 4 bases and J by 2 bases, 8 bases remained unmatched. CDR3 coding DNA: TGTGCCAGAAGCCGTACGGACAGGGTTGCCTACGAGCAGTACTTC. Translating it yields CARSRTDRVAYEQYF.

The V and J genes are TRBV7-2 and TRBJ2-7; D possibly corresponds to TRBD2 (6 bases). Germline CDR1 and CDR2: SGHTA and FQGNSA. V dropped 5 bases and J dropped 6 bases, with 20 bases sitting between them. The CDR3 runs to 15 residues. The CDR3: CASSLGLSSLSEQYF. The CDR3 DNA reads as TGTGCCAGCAGCCTGGGACTTTCGTCTTTATCCGAGCAGTACTTC.

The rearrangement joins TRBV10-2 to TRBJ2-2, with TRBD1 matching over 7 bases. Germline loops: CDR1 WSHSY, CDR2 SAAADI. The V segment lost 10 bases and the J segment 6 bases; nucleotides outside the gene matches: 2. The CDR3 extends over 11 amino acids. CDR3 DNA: TGCGCCAACACAGGGGCCGGGGAGCTGTTTTTT. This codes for CANTGAGELFF.

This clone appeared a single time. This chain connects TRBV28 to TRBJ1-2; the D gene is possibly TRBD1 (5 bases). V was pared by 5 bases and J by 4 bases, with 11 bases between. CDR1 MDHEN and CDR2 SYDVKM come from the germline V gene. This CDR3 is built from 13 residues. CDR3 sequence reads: CASSTGPTYGYTF. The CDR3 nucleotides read TGTGCCAGCAGTACGGGACCTACCTATGGCTACACCTTC.

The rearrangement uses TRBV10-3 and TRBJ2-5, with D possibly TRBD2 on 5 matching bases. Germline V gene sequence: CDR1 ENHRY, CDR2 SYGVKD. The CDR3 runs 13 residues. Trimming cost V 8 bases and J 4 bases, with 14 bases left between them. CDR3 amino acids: CAIEPGVGETQYF. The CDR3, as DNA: TGTGCCATCGAACCCGGGGTTGGAGAGACCCAGTACTTC.

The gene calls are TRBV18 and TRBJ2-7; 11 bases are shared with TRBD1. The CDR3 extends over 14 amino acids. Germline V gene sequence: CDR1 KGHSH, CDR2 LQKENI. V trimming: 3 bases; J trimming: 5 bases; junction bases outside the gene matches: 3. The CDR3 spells CASSPRTGGDEQYF. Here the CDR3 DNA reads TGTGCCAGCTCACCTAGGACAGGGGGCGACGAGCAGTACTTC.

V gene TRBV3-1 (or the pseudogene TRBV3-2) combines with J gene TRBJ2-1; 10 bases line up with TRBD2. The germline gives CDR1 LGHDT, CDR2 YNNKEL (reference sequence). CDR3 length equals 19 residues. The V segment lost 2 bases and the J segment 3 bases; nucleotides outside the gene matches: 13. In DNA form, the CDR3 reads TGTGCCAGCAGCCAAAAATCAGCGGGGGGGCGGCTACTCTACAATGAGCAGTTCTTC. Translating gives CASSQKSAGGRLLYNEQFF.

Written as DNA, the CDR3 is TGTGCCAGCAGTTGGTCAGGGGGCCCTCAGCCCCAGCATTTT. Translated, it gives CASSWSGGPQPQHF. The V call is TRBV6-6, the J call TRBJ1-5; 8 bases map to TRBD1. With V trimmed by 4 bases and J by 6 bases, 5 bases remained unmatched. The CDR3 loop spans 14 amino acids. The germline gives CDR1 MNHNY, CDR2 SVGAGI (reference sequence).

CDR3 loop: CAISEPNRDGYTF. The CDR3 DNA reads as TGTGCCATCAGTGAACCGAACAGGGACGGCTACACCTTC. The V call is TRBV10-3, the J call TRBJ1-2; the D gene is possibly TRBD1 (6 bases). With 3 bases removed from V and 8 bases from J, the gap between germline ends came to 13 bases. Germline V gene lookup returns CDR1 ENHRY and CDR2 SYGVKD. This CDR3 has 13 amino acids.

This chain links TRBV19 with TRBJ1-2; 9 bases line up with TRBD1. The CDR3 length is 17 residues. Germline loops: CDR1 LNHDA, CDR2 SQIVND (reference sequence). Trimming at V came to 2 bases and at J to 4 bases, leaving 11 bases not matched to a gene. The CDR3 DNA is TGTGCCAGTAGTATAACCCCACGGGGGACAGGGCCCTATGGCTACACCTTC. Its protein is CASSITPRGTGPYGYTF.

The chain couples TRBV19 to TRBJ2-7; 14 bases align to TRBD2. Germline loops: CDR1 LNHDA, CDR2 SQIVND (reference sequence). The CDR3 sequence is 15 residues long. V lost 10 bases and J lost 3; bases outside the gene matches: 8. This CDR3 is CATGTSGGSSYEQYF. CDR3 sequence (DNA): TGTGCCACCGGGACTAGCGGGGGATCTAGCTACGAGCAGTACTTC.

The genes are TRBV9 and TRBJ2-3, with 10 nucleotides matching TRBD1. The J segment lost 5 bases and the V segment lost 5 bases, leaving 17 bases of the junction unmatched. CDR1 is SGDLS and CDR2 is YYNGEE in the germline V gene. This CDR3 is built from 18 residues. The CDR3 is CASRARDRGPVPGDTQYF. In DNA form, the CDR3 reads TGTGCCAGCAGGGCCCGGGACAGGGGACCTGTCCCCGGAGATACGCAGTATTTT. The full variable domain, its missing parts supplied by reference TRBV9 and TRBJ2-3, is DSGVTQTPKHLITATGQRVTLRCSPRSGDLSVYWYQQSLDQGLQFLIQYYNGEERAKGNILERFSAQQFPDLHSELNLSSLELGDSALYFCASRARDRGPVPGDTQYFGPGTRLTVL.

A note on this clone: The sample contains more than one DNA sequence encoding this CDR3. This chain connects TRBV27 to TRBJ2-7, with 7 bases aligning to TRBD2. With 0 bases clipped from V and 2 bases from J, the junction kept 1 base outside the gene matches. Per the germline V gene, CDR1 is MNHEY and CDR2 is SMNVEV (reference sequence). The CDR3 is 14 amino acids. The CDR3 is CASSLSRGAYEQYF. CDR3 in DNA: TGTGCCAGCAGTTTATCTCGGGGGGCCTACGAGCAGTACTTC.

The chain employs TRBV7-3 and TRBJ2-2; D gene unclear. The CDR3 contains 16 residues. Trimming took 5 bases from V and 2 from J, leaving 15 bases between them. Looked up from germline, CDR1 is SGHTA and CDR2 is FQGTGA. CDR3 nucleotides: TGTGCCAGCAGCCCCGCCAATCCAGCTAACACCGGGGAGCTGTTTTTT. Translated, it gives CASSPANPANTGELFF.

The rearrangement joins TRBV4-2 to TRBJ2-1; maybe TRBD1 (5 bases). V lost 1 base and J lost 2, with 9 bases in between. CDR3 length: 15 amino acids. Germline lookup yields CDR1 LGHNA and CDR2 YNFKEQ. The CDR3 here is CASSQGQDTYNEQFF. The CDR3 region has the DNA TGTGCCAGCAGCCAAGGCCAGGACACCTACAATGAGCAGTTCTTC.

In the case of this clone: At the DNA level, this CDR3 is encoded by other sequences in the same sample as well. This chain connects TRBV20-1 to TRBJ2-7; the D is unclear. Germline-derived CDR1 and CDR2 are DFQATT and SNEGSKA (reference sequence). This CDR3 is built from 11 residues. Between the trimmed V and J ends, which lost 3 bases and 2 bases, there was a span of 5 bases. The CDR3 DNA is TGCAGTGCTAGCCCTGCCTACGAGCAGTACTTC. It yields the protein CSASPAYEQYF.

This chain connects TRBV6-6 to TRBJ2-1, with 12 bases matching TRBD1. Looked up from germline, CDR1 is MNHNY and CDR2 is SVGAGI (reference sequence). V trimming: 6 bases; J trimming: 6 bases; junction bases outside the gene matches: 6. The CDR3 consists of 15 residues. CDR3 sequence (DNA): TGTGCCAGCAGAAGGGACAGGGGGCGCGGCAATGAGCAGTTCTTC. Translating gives CASRRDRGRGNEQFF.

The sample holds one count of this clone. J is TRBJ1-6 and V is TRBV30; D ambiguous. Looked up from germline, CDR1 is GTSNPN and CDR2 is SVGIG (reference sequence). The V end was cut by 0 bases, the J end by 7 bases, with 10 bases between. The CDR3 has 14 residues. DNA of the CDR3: TGTGCCTGGAGTGTACGGCAGGAGAATTCACCCCTCCACTTT. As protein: CAWSVRQENSPLHF.

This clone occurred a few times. CDR3 in DNA: TGTGCCAGCAGCTTCGATGGGACAGGGAATTCACCCCTCCACTTT. Translated: CASSFDGTGNSPLHF. The chain uses TRBV7-9 and TRBJ1-6, with 9 bases aligning to TRBD1. The CDR3 runs 15 residues. Germline CDR1 SEHNR, CDR2 FQNEAQ (reference sequence). J gave up 7 bases and V 3 bases, and 4 bases lay outside the gene matches.

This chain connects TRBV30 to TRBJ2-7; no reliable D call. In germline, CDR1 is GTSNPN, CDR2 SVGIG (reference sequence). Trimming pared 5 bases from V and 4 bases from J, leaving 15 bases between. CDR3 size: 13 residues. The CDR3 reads CAWSTGSQYEQYF. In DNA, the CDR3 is TGTGCCTGGTCAACCGGCAGTCAGTACGAGCAGTACTTC.

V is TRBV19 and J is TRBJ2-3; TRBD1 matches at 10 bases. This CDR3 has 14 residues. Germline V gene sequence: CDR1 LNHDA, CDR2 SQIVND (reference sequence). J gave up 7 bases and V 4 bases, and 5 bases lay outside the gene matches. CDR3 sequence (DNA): TGTGCCAGTAGTACGACAGGGGGCCGAAATACGCAGTATTTT. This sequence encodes CASSTTGGRNTQYF.

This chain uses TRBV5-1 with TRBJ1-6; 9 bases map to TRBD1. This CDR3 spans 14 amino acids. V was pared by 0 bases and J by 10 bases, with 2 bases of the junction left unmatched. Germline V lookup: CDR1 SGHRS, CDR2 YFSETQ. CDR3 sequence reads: CASSLDRGQSPLHF. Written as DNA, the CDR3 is TGCGCCAGCAGCTTGGACAGGGGGCAATCACCCCTCCACTTT.

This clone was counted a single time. CDR3: CASLLTNYGYTF. The CDR3 DNA reads as TGTGCCAGCCTACTTACTAACTATGGCTACACCTTC. This chain joins TRBV19 and TRBJ1-2; D remains unclear. V dropped 9 bases and J dropped 0 bases, with 8 bases sitting between them. The length of the CDR3 is 12 residues. In germline, CDR1 is LNHDA, CDR2 SQIVND (reference sequence).

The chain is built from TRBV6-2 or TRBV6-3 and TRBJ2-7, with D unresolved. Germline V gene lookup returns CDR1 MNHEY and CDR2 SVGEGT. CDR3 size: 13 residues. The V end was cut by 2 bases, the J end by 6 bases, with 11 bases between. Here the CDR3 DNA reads TGTGCCAGCAGTTACGGCCCCCCCTTCGAGCAGTACTTC. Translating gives CASSYGPPFEQYF.